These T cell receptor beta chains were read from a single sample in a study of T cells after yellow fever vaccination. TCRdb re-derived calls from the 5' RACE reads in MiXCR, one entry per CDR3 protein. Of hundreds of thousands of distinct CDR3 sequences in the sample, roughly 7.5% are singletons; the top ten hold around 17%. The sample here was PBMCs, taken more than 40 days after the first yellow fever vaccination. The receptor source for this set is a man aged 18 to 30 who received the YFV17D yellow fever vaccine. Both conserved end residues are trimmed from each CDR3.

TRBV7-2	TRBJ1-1	ASTRTGWVMNTEAF
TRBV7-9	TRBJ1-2	ASSLEELYGYT
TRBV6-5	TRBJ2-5	ASSYRVGRETQY
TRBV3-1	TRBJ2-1	ASSRRAYNEQF
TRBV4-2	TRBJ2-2	ASSRGTLTGELF
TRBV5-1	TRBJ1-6	ASRPTGSSPLH
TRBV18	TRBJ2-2	ASSHYPDGTGELF
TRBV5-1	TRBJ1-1	ASSLLAMGTEAF
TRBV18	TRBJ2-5	ASSPGNRQETQY
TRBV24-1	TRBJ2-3	ATSSPGAVDTQY
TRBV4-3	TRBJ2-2	ASSQDRWGRDTGELF
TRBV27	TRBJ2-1	ASLAPNNEQF
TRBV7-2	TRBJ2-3	ASSFSGGAGDTQY
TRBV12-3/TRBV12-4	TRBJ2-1	ASSRYRGGSYNEQF
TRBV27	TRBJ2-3	ASRLAVLDTQY
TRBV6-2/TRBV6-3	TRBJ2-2	ASTRTVGLTGELF
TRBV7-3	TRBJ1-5	ASSLGEGNQPQH
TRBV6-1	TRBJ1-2	ASSEGTHGYT
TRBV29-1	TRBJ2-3	SVGGLTQY
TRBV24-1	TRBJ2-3	ATSSSTDTQY
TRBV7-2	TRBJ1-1	ASSLRQGSETEAF
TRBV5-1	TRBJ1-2	ASAHRAGYDGYT
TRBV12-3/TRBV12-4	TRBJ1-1	ASSFIQGRTEAF
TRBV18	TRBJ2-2	ASSPPSKEAGELF
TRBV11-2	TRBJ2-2	ASSLGGGLYAGELF
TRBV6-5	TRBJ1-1	ASSYDGSSSEAF
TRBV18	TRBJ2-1	ASSPRGDFSYNEQF
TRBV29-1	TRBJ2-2	SAFGVGELF
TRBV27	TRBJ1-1	ASSSVQGHTEAF
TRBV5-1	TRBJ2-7	ASPGGSHEQY
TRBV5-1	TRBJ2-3	ASSLTGRISTDTQY
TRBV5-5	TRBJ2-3	ASSLRASGGAGDTQY
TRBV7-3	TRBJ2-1	ASSPGPSSYNEQF
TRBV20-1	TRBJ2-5	SASPTSGGQETQY
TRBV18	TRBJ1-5	ASSPGRGEQPQH
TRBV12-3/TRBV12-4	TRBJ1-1	ASSTRQGGWTEAF
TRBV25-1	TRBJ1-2	ASSGWPGQEDYGYT
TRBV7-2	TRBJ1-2	ASSLRPLGYT
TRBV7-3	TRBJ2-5	ASSLRGLGDSPETQY
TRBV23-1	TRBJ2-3	ASSQSGADTQY
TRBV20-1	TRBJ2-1	SAYYVPRGYNEQF
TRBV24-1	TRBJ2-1	ATSDFGSEQF
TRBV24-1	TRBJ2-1	ATSDFSVGEQF
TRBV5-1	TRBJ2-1	ASSSGGRVNEQF
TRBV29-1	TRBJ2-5	SVGLGAQY
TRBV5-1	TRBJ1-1	ASSPLRALGVGTEAF
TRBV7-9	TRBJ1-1	ASSSLDRVWTEAF
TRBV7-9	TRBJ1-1	ASSLNRGSKDTEAF
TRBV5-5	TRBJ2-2	ASSFLPGTDRWELF
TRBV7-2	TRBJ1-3	APRVRVNGNTIY
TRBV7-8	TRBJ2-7	ASSLKGGTYEQY
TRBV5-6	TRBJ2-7	ASSLVRAGNYEQY
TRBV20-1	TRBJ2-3	SASIAGESTDTQY
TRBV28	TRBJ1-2	ASSGDGIDGYT
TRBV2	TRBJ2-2	ASSGRQDWELF
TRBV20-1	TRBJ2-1	SASRDTYNEQF
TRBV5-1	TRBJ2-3	ASSPRPGGTDTQY
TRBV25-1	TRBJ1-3	ASSEFSGSAGNTIY
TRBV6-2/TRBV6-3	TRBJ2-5	ASSPWTEQETQY